Listed below are T cell receptor beta chains from one sample, sequenced in a study of identical twins. TCRdb reanalysed the 5' RACE reads using MiXCR and keeps one entry per CDR3 protein. The sample includes about 220,000 distinct CDR3 sequences, 6% to 9% seen only once; the top ten take about 1.9%. The same sample was also used in a study of yellow fever vaccine responses in identical twins.

Sample: memory (CD45RO+) T cells sorted from blood. Receptor source: a woman between 18 and 29 years old in good health. The CDR3 runs from the conserved cysteine through the conserved F or W. A D gene is named only where the DNA matches it firmly. Clone sizes are given selectively: once, few, many, or a class where the clone is expanded.

d_gene	v_gene	abundance	j_gene	CDR3nt	CDR3aa
TRBD2	TRBV4-3	many	TRBJ2-1	TGCGCCAGCAGCCAAGAGGCTAGCGGGGTCTCCTACAATGAGCAGTTCTTC	CASSQEASGVSYNEQFF
TRBD1	TRBV4-2	few	TRBJ2-7	TGTGCCAGCAGCCAACCCGGGACAGACTCCTACGAGCAGTACTTC	CASSQPGTDSYEQYF
TRBD1	TRBV14	NA	TRBJ2-7	TGTGCCAGCAGACCACAGGGGTCTAACTCCTACGAGCAGTACTTC	CASRPQGSNSYEQYF
NA	TRBV2	few	TRBJ1-4	TGTGCCAGCAGTGAAGCCGGGGGCTATAATGAAAAACTGTTTTTT	CASSEAGGYNEKLFF
NA	TRBV10-2	few	TRBJ2-3	TGCGCCAGCAGCGCCCGCAGACCCACAGATACGCAGTATTTT	CASSARRPTDTQYF
NA	TRBV7-9	NA	TRBJ1-6	TGTGCCAGCAGCTTAAAGGGCGGGGATTCACCCCTCCACTTT	CASSLKGGDSPLHF
NA	TRBV9	many	TRBJ1-1	TGTGCCAGCAGCGTAGTGGCAGCCCGGAACACTGAAGCTTTCTTT	CASSVVAARNTEAFF
TRBD2	TRBV20-1	few	TRBJ2-2	TGCAGTGCTAGCTTGGCGGGGGAGAGATCCGGGGAGCTGTTTTTT	CSASLAGERSGELFF
TRBD2	TRBV19	NA	TRBJ2-1	TGTGCCAGTAGCCCTCAGGGACTAGCGGGAGGGCCGGGGGGAAATGAGCAGTTCTTC	CASSPQGLAGGPGGNEQFF
TRBD1	TRBV28	NA	TRBJ1-1	TGTGCCAGCAGTTTACCGGACAGGGGGGTGAACACTGAAGCTTTCTTT	CASSLPDRGVNTEAFF
TRBD1	TRBV2	NA	TRBJ2-7	TGTGCCAGCACTTCGGGACAGCTCCACTACGAGCAGTACTTC	CASTSGQLHYEQYF
NA	TRBV10-3	many	TRBJ2-5	TGTGCCATCAGTGATGGGCAGCAAGAGACCCAGTACTTC	CAISDGQQETQYF
NA	TRBV2	many	TRBJ2-1	TGTGCCAGCAGTGAAGGGGGGCGCGACTACAATGAGCAGTTCTTC	CASSEGGRDYNEQFF